This T cell receptor (beta chain) was sequenced during a study of early T cells in non-severe SARS-CoV-2 infection. Study-wide background: The authors sequenced bulk RNA from unsorted whole blood, leaving chains unpaired. Study-wide results and limits: VDJdb matching, biased toward anti-spike CD8 responses, missed private and CD4 specificities.

With 5 bases clipped from V and 1 base from J, the junction kept 12 bases outside the gene matches. The CDR3 extends over 19 amino acids. Germline CDR1 is PRHDT and CDR2 is FYEKMQ (reference sequence). The library protocol tagged individual cDNA molecules with unique molecular identifiers. One entry per CDR3 protein, called by TCRdb with MiXCR from the 5' RACE reads. In the table there are approximately 44,000 distinct CDR3 sequences, 9.5% to 15% of which are singletons. The table lists this clonotype with a few counts. Its antigen is not identified. The origin of this receptor is an adult who was a healthcare worker with PCR-confirmed SARS-CoV-2 infection or an uninfected control (not recorded which). Material: whole blood. The V gene is TRBV13, the J gene TRBJ2-5; TRBD2 agrees at 14 bases. The CDR3 coding sequence is TGTGCCAGCAGCCATTCCTGGACTAGCGGGGGGAACCTCCAAGAGACCCAGTACTTC. This sequence encodes CASSHSWTSGGNLQETQYF.